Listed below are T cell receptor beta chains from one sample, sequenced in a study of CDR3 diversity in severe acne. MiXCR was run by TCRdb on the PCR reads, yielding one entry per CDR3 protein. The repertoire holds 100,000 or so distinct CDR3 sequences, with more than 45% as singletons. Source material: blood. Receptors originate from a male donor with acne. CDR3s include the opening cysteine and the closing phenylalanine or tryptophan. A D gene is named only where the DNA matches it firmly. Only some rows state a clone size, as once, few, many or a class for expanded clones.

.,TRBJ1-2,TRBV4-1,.,TGCGCCAGCAGCCAAGTGGTCGGATCTGCAGGGGCCGGCTACACCTTC,CASSQVVGSAGAGYTF
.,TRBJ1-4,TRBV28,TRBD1,TGTGCCAGCAGTATAACAGGGGGCGGTTTAGAAAAACTGTTTTTT,CASSITGGGLEKLFF
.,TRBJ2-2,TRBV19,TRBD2,TGTGCCAGTAGTCAGACTAGCGGGACGGTCACCGGGGAGCTGTTTTTT,CASSQTSGTVTGELFF
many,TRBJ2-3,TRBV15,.,TGTGCCACCAGCAGAGATCAGGATACGCAGTATTTT,CATSRDQDTQYF
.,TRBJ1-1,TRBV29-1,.,TGCAGCGTTGAAAGGGTTAACACTGAAGCTTTCTTT,CSVERVNTEAFF
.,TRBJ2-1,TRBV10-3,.,TGTGCCATCAGTGGCTGGGGGGCTCTCAATGAGCAGTTCTTC,CAISGWGALNEQFF
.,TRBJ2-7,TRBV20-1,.,TGCAGTGCTAGGACCGCCGGGGTATACGAGCAGTACTTC,CSARTAGVYEQYF
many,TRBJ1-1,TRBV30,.,TGTGCCTGGAGTGTACATGCTAAAACTGAAGCTTTCTTT,CAWSVHAKTEAFF
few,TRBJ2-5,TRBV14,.,TGTGCCAGCAGCCGAGTTCGGAGACGGCCCCAAGAGACCCAGTACTTC,CASSRVRRRPQETQYF
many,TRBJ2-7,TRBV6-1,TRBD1,TGTGCCATAACAGGGGGCTACGAGCAGTACTTC,CAITGGYEQYF
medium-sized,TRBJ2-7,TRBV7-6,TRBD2,TGTGCCAGCAGCTTACGACTAGCGGGAGGCGAGCAGTACTTC,CASSLRLAGGEQYF
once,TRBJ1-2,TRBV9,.,TGTGCCAGCAGCGTAGAGCCCGGACCCTATGGCTACACCTTC,CASSVEPGPYGYTF
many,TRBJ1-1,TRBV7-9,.,TGTGCCAGCAGCTTAGAGGTAGCGGGTGAAGCTTTCTTT,CASSLEVAGEAFF
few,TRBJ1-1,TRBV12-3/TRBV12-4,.,TGTGCCAGCAGCCTCCGGGGCCCGTCGGCTTTCTTT,CASSLRGPSAFF
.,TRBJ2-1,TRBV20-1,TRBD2,TGCAGTGCCAAGGGACTAGCGGGAGGGTCGTGGGAGCAGTTCTTC,CSAKGLAGGSWEQFF
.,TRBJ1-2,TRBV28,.,TGTGCCAGCAGTATCACCGGGACGGATAAATATGGCTACACCTTC,CASSITGTDKYGYTF
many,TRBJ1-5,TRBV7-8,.,TGTGCCAGCAGCTCCGGACGGGATCAGCCCCAGCATTTT,CASSSGRDQPQHF
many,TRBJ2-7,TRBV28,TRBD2,TGTGCCAGCAGTTCCGATACTAGCGGGAGTGAATCGCGTCGCCACGAGCAGTACTTC,CASSSDTSGSESRRHEQYF
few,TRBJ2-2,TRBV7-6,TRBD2,TGTGCCAGCAGCTCCGGGACTAGCGGGAGGGCTCGCACCGGGGAGCTGTTTTTT,CASSSGTSGRARTGELFF
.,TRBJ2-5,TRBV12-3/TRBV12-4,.,TGTGCCAGCAGTTTACAGCAGGGCGGAGAGACCCAGTACTTC,CASSLQQGGETQYF
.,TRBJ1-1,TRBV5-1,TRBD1,TGCGCCAGCAGCTCAAGGGGGCGATCTGAAGCTTCCTTC,CASSSRGRSEASF
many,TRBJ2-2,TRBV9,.,TGTGCCAGCAGCGTAGGGGGAACCGGGGAGCTGTTTTTT,CASSVGGTGELFF
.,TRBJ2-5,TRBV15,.,TGTGCCACCCAAGGCCCCGACGACATACAAGAGACCCAGTACTTC,CATQGPDDIQETQYF
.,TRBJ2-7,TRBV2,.,TGTGCCAGCAGTGAATTTGGAATTGGCGAGCAGTACTTC,CASSEFGIGEQYF
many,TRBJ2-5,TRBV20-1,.,TGCAGTACCACAGGATACCGAGGGACCCAGTACTTC,CSTTGYRGTQYF
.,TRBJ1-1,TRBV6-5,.,TGTGCCAGCGGGGAGAAAGAGAACACTGAAGTTTTCTTT,CASGEKENTEVFF
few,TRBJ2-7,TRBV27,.,TGTGCCAGCAGTGAAGGGGACCTCTCCTACGAGCAGTACTTC,CASSEGDLSYEQYF
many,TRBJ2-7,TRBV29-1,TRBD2,TGCAGCGTTGACACCGGGACTAGCGACTCCTACGAGCAGTACTTC,CSVDTGTSDSYEQYF